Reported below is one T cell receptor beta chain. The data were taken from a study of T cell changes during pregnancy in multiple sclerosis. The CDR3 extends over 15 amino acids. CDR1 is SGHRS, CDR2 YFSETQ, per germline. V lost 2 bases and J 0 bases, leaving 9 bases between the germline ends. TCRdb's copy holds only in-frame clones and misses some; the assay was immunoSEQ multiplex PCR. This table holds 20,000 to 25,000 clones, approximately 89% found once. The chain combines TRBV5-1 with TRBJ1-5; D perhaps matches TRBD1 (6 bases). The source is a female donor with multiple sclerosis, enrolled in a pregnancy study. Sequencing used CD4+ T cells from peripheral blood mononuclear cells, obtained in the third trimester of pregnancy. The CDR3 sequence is CASSLQGISNQPQHF. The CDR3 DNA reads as TGCGCCAGCAGCTTACAGGGTATTAGCAATCAGCCCCAGCATTTT.